This T cell receptor beta chain was retrieved from a study of response to subunit inactivated influenza vaccine. Points from the study as a whole: It was the authors' suggestion that each seasonal influenza vaccination recruits few new T cells.

From the RT-PCR reads, TCRdb called clonotypes with MiXCR, one entry per CDR3 protein. The profile shows roughly 500,000 distinct CDR3 sequences, approximately 15% of them singletons. Germline CDR1 and CDR2: SEHNR and FQNEAQ (reference sequence). This CDR3 comprises 16 residues. V shed 2 bases and J 6 bases; nucleotides not matched to a gene: 6. This clonotype turned up a few times. Its antigen remains unidentified. This chain connects TRBV7-9 to TRBJ2-1, with 11 bases that match TRBD2. The TCR comes from a man aged 45 to 70 who received an inactivated influenza vaccine. This specimen consisted of CD4+ T cells sorted from PBMCs, obtained roughly 24 months after vaccination. The CDR3 DNA follows: TGTGCCAGCAGCTTACTTTTGACTAGCGGGATCAATGAGCAGTTCTTC. Its protein is CASSLLLTSGINEQFF.